What follows describes a single T cell receptor beta chain. This sample was included in a study of blood T cell repertoires in COVID-19. Here immunoSEQ multiplex PCR was the method, and the copy in TCRdb shows in-frame clones only, minus some. This table holds 100,000 or so clones, almost 80% found once. The CDR3 spans 17 residues. V lost 6 bases to trimming and J lost 5 bases; unmatched junction nucleotides: 11. Germline V gene sequence: CDR1 SGHNT, CDR2 YYREEE (reference sequence). The receptor was derived from a woman aged 70-85 years with acute or convalescent COVID-19. The V gene is TRBV5-4, the J gene TRBJ2-1; TRBD2 matches at 13 bases. What was sequenced was peripheral blood. The CDR3 spells CASTRTSGGAGHNEQFF. The CDR3 DNA is TGTGCCAGCACCCGAACTAGCGGGGGGGCCGGCCACAATGAGCAGTTCTTC.